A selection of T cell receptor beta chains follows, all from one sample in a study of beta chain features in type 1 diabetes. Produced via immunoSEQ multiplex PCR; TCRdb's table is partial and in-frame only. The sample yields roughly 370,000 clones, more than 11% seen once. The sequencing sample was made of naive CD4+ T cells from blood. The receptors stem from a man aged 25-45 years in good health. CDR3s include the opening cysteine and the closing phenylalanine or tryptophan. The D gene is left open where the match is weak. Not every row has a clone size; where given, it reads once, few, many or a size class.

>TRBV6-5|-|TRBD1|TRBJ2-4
CASSYSDRVAKNIQYF
TGTGCCAGCAGTTACTCTGACAGGGTAGCCAAAAACATTCAGTACTTC
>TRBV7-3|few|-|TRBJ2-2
CASSFLGQNTGELFF
TGTGCCAGCAGCTTTTTGGGACAGAACACCGGGGAGCTGTTTTTT
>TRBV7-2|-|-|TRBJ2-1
CASSSPEGPGHEQFF
TGTGCCAGCAGCTCTCCCGAGGGGCCTGGGCATGAGCAGTTCTTC
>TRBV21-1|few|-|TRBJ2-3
CASSKEEEIGPGQGRFGTDTQYF
TGTGCCAGCAGCAAAGAAGAAGAAATCGGACCGGGACAGGGGCGCTTCGGCACAGATACGCAGTATTTT
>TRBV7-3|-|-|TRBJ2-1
CASSRSRRGLSGQFF
TGTGCCAGCAGCCGCAGCAGAAGGGGGCTTAGCGGGCAGTTCTTC
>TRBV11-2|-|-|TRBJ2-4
CASSLERKNIQYF
TGTGCCAGCAGCTTAGAGAGGAAAAACATTCAGTACTTC
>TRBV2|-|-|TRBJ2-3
CASGGPSDTQYF
TGTGCCAGCGGGGGGCCATCAGATACGCAGTATTTT
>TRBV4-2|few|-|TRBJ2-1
CASSVSHNEQFF
TGTGCCAGCAGCGTCAGCCACAATGAGCAGTTCTTC
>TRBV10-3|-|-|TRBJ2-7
CAIGSTYEQYF
TGTGCCATCGGATCTACCTACGAGCAGTACTTC
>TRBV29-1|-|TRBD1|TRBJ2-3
CSVGTGLSTDTQYF
TGCAGCGTTGGGACAGGCCTCAGCACAGATACGCAGTATTTT
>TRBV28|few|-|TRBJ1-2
CASSEGGMGYTF
TGTGCCAGCAGCGAGGGAGGGATGGGCTACACCTTC
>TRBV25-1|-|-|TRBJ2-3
CASSEPDTQYF
TGTGCCAGCAGTGAGCCAGATACGCAGTATTTT
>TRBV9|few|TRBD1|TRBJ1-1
CASSTRQGMNTEAFF
TGTGCCAGCAGCACTCGACAGGGGATGAACACTGAAGCTTTCTTT
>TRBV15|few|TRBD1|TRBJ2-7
CATSRDRDYEQYF
TGTGCCACCAGCCGAGACAGGGACTACGAGCAGTACTTC
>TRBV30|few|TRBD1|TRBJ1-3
CAWSEPTGQLDGNTIYF
TGTGCCTGGAGTGAGCCGACGGGACAGTTGGATGGAAACACCATATATTTT
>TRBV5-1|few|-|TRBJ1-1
CASGKGQMNTEAFF
TGCGCCAGCGGGAAAGGACAGATGAACACTGAAGCTTTCTTT
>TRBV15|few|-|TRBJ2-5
CATSRGSTGGETQYF
TGTGCCACCAGCAGAGGTTCGACCGGAGGAGAGACCCAGTACTTC
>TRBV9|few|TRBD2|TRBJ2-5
CASCSGKETQYF
TGTGCCAGCTGTAGCGGGAAGGAGACCCAGTACTTC
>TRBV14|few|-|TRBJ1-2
CASSRAGAIRQGYTF
TGTGCCAGCAGCCGCGCCGGGGCTATCCGTCAAGGCTACACCTTC
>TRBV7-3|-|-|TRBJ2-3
CASSFSTLDTQYF
TGTGCCAGCAGCTTTTCGACTTTAGATACGCAGTATTTT
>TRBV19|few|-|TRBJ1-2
CASSRTDYGYTF
TGTGCCAGTAGTAGGACGGATTATGGCTACACCTTC
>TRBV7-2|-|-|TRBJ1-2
CASSFAGVGYTF
TGTGCCAGCAGCTTTGCAGGGGTAGGCTACACCTTC
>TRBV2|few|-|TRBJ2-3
CASKGPRTPQYF
TGTGCCAGCAAGGGACCAAGGACTCCGCAGTATTTT
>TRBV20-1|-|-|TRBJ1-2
CSASGYGYTF
TGCAGTGCTAGTGGCTATGGCTACACCTTC
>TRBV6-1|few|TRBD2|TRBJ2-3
CASSIGLAATDTQYF
TGTGCCAGCAGTATCGGACTAGCGGCCACAGATACGCAGTATTTT
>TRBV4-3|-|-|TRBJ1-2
CASSRGRANYGYTF
TGCGCCAGCAGCCGGGGACGGGCTAACTATGGCTACACCTTC
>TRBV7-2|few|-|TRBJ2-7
CASSLTGKYEQYF
TGTGCCAGCAGCTTAACGGGAAAATACGAGCAGTACTTC
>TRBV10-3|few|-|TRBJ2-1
CAISESGSRPSEQFF
TGTGCCATCAGTGAGTCGGGTAGCCGACCCTCTGAGCAGTTCTTC
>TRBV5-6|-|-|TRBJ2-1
CASSSQWDEQFF
TGTGCCAGCAGCTCCCAGTGGGATGAGCAGTTCTTC
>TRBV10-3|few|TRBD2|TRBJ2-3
CAIRGTSSDGYF
TGTGCCATCAGAGGGACTAGCTCCGATGGGTATTTT